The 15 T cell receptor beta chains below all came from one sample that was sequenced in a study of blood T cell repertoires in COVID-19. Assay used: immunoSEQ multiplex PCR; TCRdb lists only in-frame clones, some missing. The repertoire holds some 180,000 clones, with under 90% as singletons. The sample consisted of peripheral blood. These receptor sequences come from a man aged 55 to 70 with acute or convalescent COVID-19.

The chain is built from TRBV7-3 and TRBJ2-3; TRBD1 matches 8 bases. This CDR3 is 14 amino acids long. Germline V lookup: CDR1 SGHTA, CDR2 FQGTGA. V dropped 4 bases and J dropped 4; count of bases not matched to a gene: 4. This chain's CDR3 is CASSSDRVADTQYF. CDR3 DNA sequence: TGTGCCAGCAGCTCGGACAGGGTCGCAGATACGCAGTATTTT.

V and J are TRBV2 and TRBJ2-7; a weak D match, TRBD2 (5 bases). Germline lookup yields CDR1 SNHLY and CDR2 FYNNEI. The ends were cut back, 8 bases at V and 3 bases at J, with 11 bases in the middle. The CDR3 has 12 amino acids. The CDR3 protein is CASLPSSYEQYF. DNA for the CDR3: TGTGCCAGCCTGCCTAGCAGCTACGAGCAGTACTTC.

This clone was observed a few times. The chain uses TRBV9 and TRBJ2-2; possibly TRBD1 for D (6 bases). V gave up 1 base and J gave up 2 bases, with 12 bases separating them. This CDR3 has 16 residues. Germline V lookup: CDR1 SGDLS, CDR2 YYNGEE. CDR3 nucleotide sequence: TGTGCCAGCAGCGTATTCCGGGACACAAACACCGGGGAGCTGTTTTTT. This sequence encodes CASSVFRDTNTGELFF.

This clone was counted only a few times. The CDR3 DNA reads as TGTGCCAGCAGCCGTGGACTAGCGGGAGTACGTTCCTACAATGAGCAGTTCTTC. This codes for CASSRGLAGVRSYNEQFF. The J gene is TRBJ2-1, the V gene TRBV5-8; 13 bases align to TRBD2. V dropped 4 bases and J dropped 1; count of bases not matched to a gene: 8. The germline V gene encodes CDR1 SGHTS and CDR2 YDEGEE. The length of the CDR3 is 18 residues.

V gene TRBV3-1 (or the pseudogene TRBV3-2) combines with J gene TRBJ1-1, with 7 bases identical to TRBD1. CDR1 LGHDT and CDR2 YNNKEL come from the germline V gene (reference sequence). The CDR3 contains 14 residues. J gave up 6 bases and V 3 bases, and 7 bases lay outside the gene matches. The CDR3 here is CASSHGGGGAEAFF. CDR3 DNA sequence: TGTGCCAGCAGCCATGGAGGGGGCGGCGCTGAAGCTTTCTTT.

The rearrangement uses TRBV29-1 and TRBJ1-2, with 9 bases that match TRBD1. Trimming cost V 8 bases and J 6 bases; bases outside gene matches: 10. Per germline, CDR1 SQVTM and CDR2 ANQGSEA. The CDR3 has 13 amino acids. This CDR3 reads CSIYNDRGDGYTF. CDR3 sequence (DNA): TGCAGCATATACAACGACAGGGGGGATGGCTACACCTTC. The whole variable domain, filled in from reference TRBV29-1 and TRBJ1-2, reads SAVISQKPSRDICQRGTSLTIQCQVDSQVTMMFWYRQQPGQSLTLIATANQGSEATYESGFVIDKFPISRPNLTFSTLTVSNMSPEDSSIYLCSIYNDRGDGYTFGSGTRLTVV.

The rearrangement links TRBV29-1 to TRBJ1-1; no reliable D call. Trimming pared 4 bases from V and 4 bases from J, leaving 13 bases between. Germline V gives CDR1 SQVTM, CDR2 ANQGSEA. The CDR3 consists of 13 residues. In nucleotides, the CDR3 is TGCAGCGTTGTTGGGAGGTCGGGCACTGAAGCTTTCTTT. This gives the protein CSVVGRSGTEAFF.

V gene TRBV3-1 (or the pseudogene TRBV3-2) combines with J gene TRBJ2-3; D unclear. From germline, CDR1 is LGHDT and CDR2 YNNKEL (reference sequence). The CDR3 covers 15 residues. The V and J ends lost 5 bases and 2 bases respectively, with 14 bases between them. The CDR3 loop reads CASSEGFAITDTQYF. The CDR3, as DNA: TGTGCCAGCAGCGAAGGGTTCGCGATCACAGATACGCAGTATTTT.

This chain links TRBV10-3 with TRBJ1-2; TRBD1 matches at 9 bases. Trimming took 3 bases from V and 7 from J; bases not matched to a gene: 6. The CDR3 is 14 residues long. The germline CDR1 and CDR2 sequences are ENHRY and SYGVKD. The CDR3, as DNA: TGTGCCATCAGTGAAGGGGACAGGGTGTTTGGCTACACCTTC. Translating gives CAISEGDRVFGYTF.

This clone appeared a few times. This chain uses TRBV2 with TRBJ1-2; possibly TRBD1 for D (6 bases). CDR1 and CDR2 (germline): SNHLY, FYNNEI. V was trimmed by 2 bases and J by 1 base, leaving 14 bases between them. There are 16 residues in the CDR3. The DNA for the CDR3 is TGTGCCAGCAGTGAAAAGGGGGAGGGCCTTAACTATGGCTACACCTTC. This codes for CASSEKGEGLNYGYTF.

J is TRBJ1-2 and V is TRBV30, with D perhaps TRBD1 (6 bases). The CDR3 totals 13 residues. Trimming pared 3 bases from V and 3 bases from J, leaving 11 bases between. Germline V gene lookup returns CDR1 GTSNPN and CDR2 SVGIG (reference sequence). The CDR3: CAWSKGGDYGYTF. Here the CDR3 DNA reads TGTGCCTGGAGCAAAGGGGGGGACTATGGCTACACCTTC.

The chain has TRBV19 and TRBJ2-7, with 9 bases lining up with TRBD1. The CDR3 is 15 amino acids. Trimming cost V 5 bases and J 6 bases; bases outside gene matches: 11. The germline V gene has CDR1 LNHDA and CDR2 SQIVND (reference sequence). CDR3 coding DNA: TGTGCCAGTAGTCCCCGGGACAGGGCCAGGGGCGAGCAGTACTTC. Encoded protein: CASSPRDRARGEQYF.

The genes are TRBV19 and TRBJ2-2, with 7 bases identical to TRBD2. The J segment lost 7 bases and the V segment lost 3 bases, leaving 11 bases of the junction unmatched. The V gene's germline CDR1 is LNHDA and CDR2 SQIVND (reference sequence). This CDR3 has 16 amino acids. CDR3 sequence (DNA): TGTGCCAGTAGTATCTTAGCGGGTCTAGGGAGCGGGGAGCTGTTTTTT. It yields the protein CASSILAGLGSGELFF.

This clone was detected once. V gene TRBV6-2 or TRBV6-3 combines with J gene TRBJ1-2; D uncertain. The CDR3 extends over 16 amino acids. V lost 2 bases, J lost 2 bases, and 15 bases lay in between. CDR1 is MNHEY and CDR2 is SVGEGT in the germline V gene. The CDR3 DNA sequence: TGTGCCAGCAGTTACCCCCAGGCTGGGTTCAACTATGGCTACACCTTC. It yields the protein CASSYPQAGFNYGYTF.

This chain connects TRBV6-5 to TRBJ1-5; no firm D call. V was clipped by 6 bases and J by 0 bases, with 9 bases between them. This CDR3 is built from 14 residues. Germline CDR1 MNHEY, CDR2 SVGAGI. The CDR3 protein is CASSAGFSNQPQHF. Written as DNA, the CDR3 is TGTGCCAGCAGCGCAGGATTTAGCAATCAGCCCCAGCATTTT.